Listed here are 17 T cell receptor beta chains from one sample, sequenced in a study of CD8+ T cells in alopecia areata. After isolation, RNA underwent reverse transcription to generate cDNA as the sequencing template. Profiled with immunoSEQ multiplex PCR; TCRdb holds only in-frame clones, not every one. The sample consists of approximately 210,000 clones, roughly 64% of them appearing once. The sample's treatment: oral pan-JAK inhibitor, 5-10 mg twice daily. Material: CD4+ T cells sorted from blood, obtained at week 4, from a patient treated with tofacitinib. These receptors came from a human donor with alopecia areata.

The J gene is TRBJ1-2, the V gene TRBV6-5; possibly TRBD1 for D (6 bases). CDR1 MNHEY and CDR2 SVGAGI come from the germline V gene. The CDR3 is made up of 16 amino acids. Trimming shortened V by 0 bases and J by 2 bases, and 13 bases separated the two germline ends. The CDR3 bases are TGTGCCAGCAGTTACTCGGGCAGGGGAATCAACTATGGCTACACCTTC. Protein sequence: CASSYSGRGINYGYTF.

The CDR3 region is CASSPRDKGGDTQYF. DNA for the CDR3: TGCGCCAGCAGCCCACGGGACAAGGGAGGAGATACGCAGTATTTT. This sequence joins TRBV5-1 and TRBJ2-3; D tentatively fits TRBD1 or TRBD2 (6 bases each). The CDR3 covers 15 residues. With 4 bases removed from V and 5 bases from J, the gap between germline ends came to 17 bases. Looked up from germline, CDR1 is SGHRS and CDR2 is YFSETQ.

This clone turned up a few times. This rearrangement joins TRBV7-2 to TRBJ2-7, with no clear D. Germline V gene data show CDR1 as SGHTA and CDR2 as FQGNSA. The CDR3 runs 13 residues. The germline V and J ends were trimmed by 5 bases and 10 bases, with 18 bases remaining between them. CDR3 region: CASSNFGGTYQYF. CDR3 nucleotide sequence: TGTGCCAGCAGCAACTTTGGCGGAACCTACCAGTACTTC.

The chain joins TRBV18 to TRBJ1-1; D is ambiguous. Trimming took off 1 base at V and 3 bases at J, with 15 bases between the two ends. CDR1 KGHSH and CDR2 LQKENI come from the germline V gene. CDR3 length: 16 residues. DNA of the CDR3: TGTGCCAGCTCACCACAGGCGGGGAGATTGCACACTGAAGCTTTCTTT. This sequence encodes CASSPQAGRLHTEAFF.

This clone was counted between two and nine times. V usage is TRBV28 and J usage is TRBJ1-5, with 8 bases lining up with TRBD1. The CDR3 totals 15 residues. Germline V gene lookup returns CDR1 MDHEN and CDR2 SYDVKM. V lost 3 bases, J lost 1 base, and 2 bases stayed unmatched. The CDR3 region is CASSLGTGSNQPQHF. The CDR3 region has the DNA TGTGCCAGCAGTTTGGGGACAGGCAGCAATCAGCCCCAGCATTTT.

The chain couples TRBV7-2 to TRBJ1-6; the D gene is possibly TRBD1 (6 bases). This CDR3 spans 14 amino acids. V lost 5 bases to trimming and J lost 11 bases, with 16 bases between them. The germline V gene encodes CDR1 SGHTA and CDR2 FQGNSA. CDR3 nucleotide sequence: TGTGCCAGCAGCCCGAGCCAGGGGACGGCACCCCTCCACTTT. Its protein product is CASSPSQGTAPLHF. Complete variable domain (other parts from reference TRBV7-2 and TRBJ1-6): GAGVSQSPSNKVTEKGKDVELRCDPISGHTALYWYRQSLGQGLEFLIYFQGNSAPDKSGLPSDRFSAERTGGSVSTLTIQRTQQEDSAVYLCASSPSQGTAPLHFGNGTRLTVT.

This clone was seen a handful of times. The rearrangement uses TRBV10-3 and TRBJ2-7; D not resolved. The CDR3 is 13 residues long. Germline lookup yields CDR1 ENHRY and CDR2 SYGVKD. The V end lost 3 bases, the J end lost 0 bases, and 6 bases lay between the germline ends. The chain's CDR3 is CAISEGRSYEQYF. The CDR3 DNA reads TGTGCCATCAGTGAAGGGCGCTCCTACGAGCAGTACTTC.

This rearrangement joins TRBV2 to TRBJ2-7; TRBD1 might be the D (6 bases). Per germline, CDR1 SNHLY and CDR2 FYNNEI. Trimming shortened V by 2 bases and J by 6 bases, and 11 bases separated the two germline ends. CDR3 length: 13 amino acids. The CDR3 protein is CASSERQASEQYF. The CDR3 region has the DNA TGTGCCAGCAGTGAAAGACAGGCGAGCGAGCAGTACTTC.

This clone was found a few times. This chain connects TRBV11-2 to TRBJ2-5; D is unresolved. Trimming took off 5 bases at V and 2 bases at J, with 9 bases between the two ends. The CDR3 is 13 residues long. In germline, CDR1 is SGHAT, CDR2 FQNNGV. The CDR3 protein is CASSRRPQETQYF. The CDR3 DNA reads as TGTGCCAGCAGCCGCCGGCCACAAGAGACCCAGTACTTC.

The chain employs TRBV11-2 and TRBJ1-1; possible D gene TRBD1, 6 bases. Trimming removed 5 bases from V and 1 base from J, with 11 bases in between. The CDR3 sequence is 14 residues long. Germline CDR1 is SGHAT and CDR2 is FQNNGV. The CDR3 spells CASSKTGSNTEAFF. CDR3 coding DNA: TGTGCCAGCAGCAAGACAGGATCGAACACTGAAGCTTTCTTT.

Only one count was recorded for this clone. CDR3 bases: TGTGCCAGCAGTGACGACCTCTATCAAGAACCCCTCCACTTT. Protein product: CASSDDLYQEPLHF. The chain couples TRBV6-4 to TRBJ1-6; D is unclear. Germline V gene sequence: CDR1 MRHNA, CDR2 SNTAGT. The V gene lost 2 bases and the J gene lost 12 bases, with 14 bases spanning the gap. This CDR3 has 14 residues.

This clone was recorded many times. The chain links TRBV7-9 to TRBJ1-5; D unclear. V lost 3 bases to trimming and J lost 0 bases, with 6 bases between them. From germline, CDR1 is SEHNR and CDR2 FQNEAQ (reference sequence). The CDR3 is 14 amino acids. The CDR3 loop is CASSLGYSNQPQHF. Written as DNA, the CDR3 is TGTGCCAGCAGCTTGGGTTATAGCAATCAGCCCCAGCATTTT.

This clone was detected a few times. This sequence joins TRBV9 and TRBJ2-1; D gene unclear. CDR1 is SGDLS, CDR2 YYNGEE, per germline. V lost 5 bases and J lost 10, with 10 bases in between. CDR3 length: 11 amino acids. The CDR3 nucleotides are TGTGCCAGCAGTACGCAGTGGGAGCAGTTCTTC. Translation gives CASSTQWEQFF.

The chain combines TRBV29-1 with TRBJ1-1; D unclear. This CDR3 is built from 13 residues. Trimming stripped 8 bases from V and 5 bases from J, with 18 bases between. Germline lookup yields CDR1 SQVTM and CDR2 ANQGSEA. The CDR3 here is CSPTRGPGTEAFF. CDR3 bases: TGCAGCCCTACCCGCGGCCCCGGGACTGAAGCTTTCTTT. Full variable domain (rest looked up from reference TRBV29-1 and TRBJ1-1): SAVISQKPSRDICQRGTSLTIQCQVDSQVTMMFWYRQQPGQSLTLIATANQGSEATYESGFVIDKFPISRPNLTFSTLTVSNMSPEDSSIYLCSPTRGPGTEAFFGQGTRLTVV.

V is TRBV30 and J is TRBJ2-6; D may correspond to TRBD1 or TRBD2 (5 bases each). The CDR3 sequence is 15 residues long. Germline V gene sequence: CDR1 GTSNPN, CDR2 SVGIG (reference sequence). The V gene lost 1 base and the J gene lost 0 bases, with 7 bases spanning the gap. The CDR3 sequence is CAWSAGLSGANVLTF. The CDR3 coding sequence is TGTGCCTGGAGTGCGGGGCTCTCTGGGGCCAACGTCCTGACTTTC.

This clone has a single count. This chain connects TRBV4-2 to TRBJ1-2; no clear D gene. CDR1 is LGHNA and CDR2 is YNFKEQ in the germline V gene. V was cut by 3 bases and J by 7 bases, with 12 bases left in between. The CDR3 has 13 residues. This chain's CDR3 is CASSQDLRGGYTF. The CDR3 region has the DNA TGTGCCAGCAGCCAGGATCTTCGAGGTGGCTACACCTTC.

The rearrangement links TRBV2 to TRBJ2-5, with a possible D match to TRBD2 (6 bases). CDR3 length: 14 amino acids. V gave up 7 bases and J gave up 7 bases, with 19 bases separating them. The germline V gene encodes CDR1 SNHLY and CDR2 FYNNEI. The CDR3 sequence is CASNGGGSDGTQYF. The CDR3 DNA is TGTGCCAGCAATGGAGGAGGGTCCGATGGGACCCAGTACTTC.